Listed here are 23 T cell receptor beta chains from one sample, sequenced in a study of CD8 T cells in Susac syndrome. Reverse transcription used about 0.45 to 1 ug RNA and random hexamers. MiXCR was run by TCRdb on the immunoSEQ multiplex PCR reads, yielding one entry per CDR3 protein. The sample has around 180,000 distinct CDR3 sequences; roughly 92% are singletons. The source material was CD4+ T cells from PBMCs. The receptors come from a human donor with Susac syndrome.

In its sample, this clonotype was seen once. The chain employs TRBV7-9 and TRBJ1-2; TRBD1 is a possible D gene (5 bases). The CDR3 has 14 residues. Trimming left V 5 bases short and J 5 bases short, with 15 bases between. The germline V gene encodes CDR1 SEHNR and CDR2 FQNEAQ (reference sequence). The CDR3 coding sequence is TGTGCCAGCAGCATACGCGGGGGACCGTATGGCTACACCTTC. This codes for CASSIRGGPYGYTF.

The chain carries TRBV29-1 and TRBJ2-3; 8 bases are a match to TRBD2. The V and J ends lost 4 bases and 3 bases, in that order; junction bases with no gene match: 6. This CDR3 has 14 residues. Germline V CDR1 and CDR2: SQVTM, ANQGSEA. CDR3 DNA sequence: TGCAGCGTTGTCCGGGGGGGGCGGACAGATACGCAGTATTTT. Protein: CSVVRGGRTDTQYF.

The gene calls are TRBV11-2 and TRBJ2-5; 9 nucleotides align to TRBD1. CDR1 and CDR2 (germline): SGHAT, FQNNGV. The CDR3 loop spans 15 amino acids. The V segment lost 4 bases and the J segment 4 bases; nucleotides outside the gene matches: 7. The CDR3 region has the DNA TGTGCCAGCAGCTCCTACAGGGGGCGAGGAGAGACCCAGTACTTC. It translates to CASSSYRGRGETQYF.

The chain recombines TRBV10-3 with TRBJ2-7; D possibly uses TRBD1 or TRBD2 (5 bases each). CDR3 length: 12 residues. The germline V gene has CDR1 ENHRY and CDR2 SYGVKD. V was trimmed by 2 bases and J by 5 bases, leaving 7 bases between them. CDR3 protein: CAISEMGDEQYF. DNA of the CDR3: TGTGCCATCAGTGAGATGGGGGACGAGCAGTACTTC.

DNA for the CDR3: TGTGCCAGCTCACCACCTCCCGAGAACTATGGCTACACCTTC. Translating gives CASSPPPENYGYTF. The J gene is TRBJ1-2, the V gene TRBV18; D remains unclear. Trimming cost V 0 bases and J 2 bases, with 7 bases left between them. Germline V lookup: CDR1 KGHSH, CDR2 LQKENI. The CDR3 is 14 residues long.

The chain combines TRBV7-3 with TRBJ2-3; 8 positions match TRBD1. This CDR3 has 15 amino acids. Germline trimming cut 5 bases from V and 1 base from J; bases unmatched to any gene: 5. From germline, CDR1 is SGHTA and CDR2 FQGTGA. This CDR3 is CASSQTGVGTDTQYF. The CDR3 DNA reads TGTGCCAGCAGCCAGACAGGGGTTGGCACAGATACGCAGTATTTT.

The J gene is TRBJ2-1, the V gene TRBV5-1; no firm D call. CDR1 is SGHRS, CDR2 YFSETQ, per germline. With 4 bases removed from V and 6 bases from J, the gap between germline ends came to 14 bases. CDR3 length: 14 amino acids. The CDR3 region is CASSLNVLPNEQFF. Written as DNA, the CDR3 is TGCGCCAGCAGCCTAAACGTCCTACCCAATGAGCAGTTCTTC.

V is TRBV5-4 and J is TRBJ1-2; the D is unclear. CDR1 is SGHNT and CDR2 is YYREEE in the germline V gene (reference sequence). The CDR3 runs 11 residues. Trimming stripped 3 bases from V and 8 bases from J, with 8 bases between. Here the CDR3 reads CASSSLIGYTF. Here the CDR3 DNA reads TGTGCCAGCAGCTCCTTGATAGGCTACACCTTC.

The chain combines TRBV12-3 or TRBV12-4 with TRBJ2-7; D is uncertain. Trimming took 2 bases from V and 6 from J, leaving 8 bases between them. This CDR3 contains 12 residues. This CDR3 is CASSLRVGEQYF. The CDR3 DNA sequence: TGTGCCAGCAGTTTACGGGTGGGCGAGCAGTACTTC.

This chain uses TRBV7-8 with TRBJ1-2; perhaps TRBD1 as D (6 bases). The ends were cut back, 2 bases at V and 8 bases at J, with 21 bases in the middle. The CDR3 loop spans 16 amino acids. Germline CDR1 is SGHVS and CDR2 is FQNEAQ. The CDR3 DNA reads as TGTGCCAGCAGCTTATATGGACAGCCAGAGGGTGACGGCTACACCTTC. Translating it yields CASSLYGQPEGDGYTF. Filled out from reference TRBV7-8 and TRBJ1-2, the complete variable domain reads GAGVSQSPRYKVAKRGQDVALRCDPISGHVSLFWYQQALGQGPEFLTYFQNEAQLDKSGLPSDRFFAERPEGSVSTLKIQRTQQEDSAVYLCASSLYGQPEGDGYTFGSGTRLTVV.

The chain links TRBV18 to TRBJ1-2, with D possibly matching TRBD1 (6 bases). CDR3 length equals 15 residues. Germline-derived CDR1 and CDR2 are KGHSH and LQKENI. V lost 0 bases and J lost 3, with 11 bases in between. The CDR3 region is CASSPPPGTHYGYTF. CDR3 nucleotides: TGTGCCAGCTCACCACCGCCGGGGACACACTATGGCTACACCTTC.

This clonotype was seen a handful of times. The rearrangement links TRBV6-1 to TRBJ1-2; TRBD1 matches 7 bases. The length of the CDR3 is 13 residues. J was trimmed by 4 bases and V by 2 bases; bases with no gene match: 1. Germline V gene data show CDR1 as MNHNS and CDR2 as SASEGT. The CDR3: CASSETGVYGYTF. In nucleotides, the CDR3 is TGTGCCAGCAGTGAAACAGGGGTCTATGGCTACACCTTC.

V usage is TRBV6-1 and J usage is TRBJ1-2, with a weak D call TRBD1 (5 bases). The germline gives CDR1 MNHNS, CDR2 SASEGT. The V end was cut by 6 bases, the J end by 3 bases, with 23 bases between. The CDR3 covers 17 residues. The CDR3 DNA follows: TGTGCCAGCAGCTCAACCGGGGACGTTCAGCCGGACTATGGCTACACCTTC. This gives the protein CASSSTGDVQPDYGYTF.

V is TRBV6-4 and J is TRBJ2-3, with D tentatively TRBD1 or TRBD2 (5 bases each). The ends were cut back, 4 bases at V and 4 bases at J, with 15 bases in the middle. The CDR3 length is 15 residues. Germline V CDR1 and CDR2: MRHNA, SNTAGT. CDR3 in amino acids: CASSALRGGPDTQYF. The CDR3 DNA reads TGTGCCAGCAGTGCCTTACGGGGCGGGCCAGATACGCAGTATTTT.

V gene TRBV10-3 combines with J gene TRBJ1-1; D uncertain. V was pared by 4 bases and J by 3 bases, with 15 bases between. This CDR3 region has 15 residues. In germline, CDR1 is ENHRY, CDR2 SYGVKD. This chain's CDR3 is CAISAWIGEHTEAFF. For the CDR3, the DNA is TGTGCCATCAGTGCCTGGATTGGGGAACACACTGAAGCTTTCTTT.

This chain uses TRBV29-1 with TRBJ1-2; D gene unclear. Per germline, CDR1 SQVTM and CDR2 ANQGSEA. The CDR3 has 13 residues. Trimming took 5 bases from V and 2 from J, leaving 12 bases between them. This chain's CDR3 is CSVLVNLNYGYTF. The CDR3 DNA reads TGCAGCGTTCTTGTAAATCTCAACTATGGCTACACCTTC.

The chain has TRBV19 and TRBJ1-1; D call uncertain. Trimming removed 5 bases at V and 5 bases at J, with 12 bases between. Germline CDR1 LNHDA, CDR2 SQIVND (reference sequence). The CDR3 loop spans 13 amino acids. This CDR3 is CASSQADRTEAFF. CDR3 sequence (DNA): TGTGCCAGTAGTCAGGCAGATAGAACTGAAGCTTTCTTT.

This clonotype was counted between two and nine times. The chain is built from TRBV5-4 and TRBJ1-6; tentative D call: TRBD1 (6 bases). This CDR3 is built from 14 residues. Germline V lookup: CDR1 SGHNT, CDR2 YYREEE (reference sequence). Trimming stripped 0 bases from V and 9 bases from J, with 10 bases between. CDR3 bases: TGTGCCAGCAGCTTGGCAGGGGACGGTTCACCCCTCCACTTT. This translates into CASSLAGDGSPLHF.

V usage is TRBV3-1 and J usage is TRBJ2-1; 8 nucleotides match TRBD1. Germline lookup yields CDR1 LGHDT and CDR2 YNNKEL (reference sequence). With V trimmed by 5 bases and J by 6 bases, 6 bases remained unmatched. The CDR3 totals 14 residues. The CDR3 is CASSTGTGRNEQFF. The CDR3 bases are TGTGCCAGCAGCACCGGGACAGGTCGCAATGAGCAGTTCTTC.

The J gene is TRBJ2-3, the V gene TRBV6-2 or TRBV6-3, with D unclear. The CDR3 has 15 amino acids. CDR1 MNHEY and CDR2 SVGEGT come from the germline V gene. V lost 2 bases and J 2 bases, leaving 11 bases between the germline ends. In DNA, the CDR3 is TGTGCCAGCAGTTACGCGACCGGCCCCACAGATACGCAGTATTTT. Its protein is CASSYATGPTDTQYF.

This chain connects TRBV29-1 to TRBJ1-1, with a tentative D call TRBD1 (5 bases). Germline-derived CDR1 and CDR2 are SQVTM and ANQGSEA. V was shortened by 7 bases and J by 1 base, with 7 bases between the two germline ends. The CDR3 has 11 amino acids. The CDR3: CSAGTNTEAFF. DNA for the CDR3: TGCAGCGCGGGGACGAACACTGAAGCTTTCTTT.

V is TRBV3-1 and J is TRBJ2-4; 7 bases map to TRBD1. CDR3 size: 15 residues. With 3 bases clipped from V and 6 bases from J, the junction kept 8 bases outside the gene matches. In germline, CDR1 is LGHDT, CDR2 YNNKEL (reference sequence). CDR3 sequence reads: CASSHAQGVRNIQYF. As DNA, the CDR3 is TGTGCCAGCAGCCATGCTCAGGGGGTTAGAAACATTCAGTACTTC. The entire variable domain, with the rest obtained from reference TRBV3-1 and TRBJ2-4, is as follows: DTAVSQTPKYLVTQMGNDKSIKCEQNLGHDTMYWYKQDSKKFLKIMFSYNNKELIINETVPNRFSPKSPDKAHLNLHINSLELGDSAVYFCASSHAQGVRNIQYFGAGTRLSVL.

CDR3 protein: CASSLSVFSYEQYF. The CDR3 DNA is TGTGCCAGTAGCCTTTCAGTTTTCTCCTACGAGCAGTACTTC. The rearrangement links TRBV19 to TRBJ2-7; no definite D call. CDR3 length equals 14 residues. CDR1 is LNHDA and CDR2 is SQIVND in the germline V gene (reference sequence). The V and J ends lost 6 bases and 0 bases respectively, with 12 bases between them.